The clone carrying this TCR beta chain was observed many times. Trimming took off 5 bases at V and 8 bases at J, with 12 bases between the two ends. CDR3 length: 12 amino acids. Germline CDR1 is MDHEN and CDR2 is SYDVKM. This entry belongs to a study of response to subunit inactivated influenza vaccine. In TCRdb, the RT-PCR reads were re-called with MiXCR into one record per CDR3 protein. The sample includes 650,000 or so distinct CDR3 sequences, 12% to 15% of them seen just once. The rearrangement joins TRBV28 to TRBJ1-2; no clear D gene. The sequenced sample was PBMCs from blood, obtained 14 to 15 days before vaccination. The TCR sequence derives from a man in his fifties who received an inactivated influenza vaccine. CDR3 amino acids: CASSPPGRGYTF. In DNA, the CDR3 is TGTGCCAGCAGTCCCCCCGGGCGGGGCTACACCTTC.